Following are 22 T cell receptor beta chains from one sample sequenced in a study of control samples from healthy donors and cancer patients. Data came from immunoSEQ multiplex PCR; TCRdb stores just in-frame clones and leaves some out. The sample shows tens of thousands of clones, 88% of them seen only once. Sequencing was carried out using PBMCs. The source is a man in his fifties or sixties with head and neck cancer.

The chain combines TRBV7-9 with TRBJ2-3; D might be TRBD1 (6 bases). Per germline, CDR1 SEHNR and CDR2 FQNEAQ (reference sequence). Trimming stripped 1 base from V and 3 bases from J, with 8 bases between. The CDR3 sequence is 14 residues long. CDR3 nucleotide sequence: TGTGCCAGCAGCTTAGAGGGGGTAACAGATACGCAGTATTTT. It is translated as CASSLEGVTDTQYF.

V gene TRBV2 combines with J gene TRBJ2-1; 11 positions match TRBD2. There are 15 residues in the CDR3. V lost 3 bases and J lost 8; bases outside the gene matches: 6. Germline CDR1 is SNHLY and CDR2 is FYNNEI. In DNA form, the CDR3 reads TGTGCCAGCAGTGATAATAGCGGGGGGGCCTATGAGCAGTTCTTC. Protein: CASSDNSGGAYEQFF.

V gene TRBV10-3 combines with J gene TRBJ2-5, with D possibly TRBD1 on 5 matching bases. This CDR3 has 15 residues. CDR1 is ENHRY and CDR2 is SYGVKD in the germline V gene. With 6 bases removed from V and 3 bases from J, the gap between germline ends came to 17 bases. The CDR3 sequence: CAIRSDIQQKETQYF. The DNA for the CDR3 is TGTGCCATCAGATCGGACATACAACAAAAAGAGACCCAGTACTTC.

CDR3 region: CASSHRGAGGHEQYF. The CDR3 coding sequence is TGTGCCAGCAGCCACCGGGGGGCGGGCGGTCACGAGCAGTACTTC. The rearrangement joins TRBV7-9 to TRBJ2-7, with TRBD2 as a possible D gene (7 bases). CDR3 length: 15 amino acids. V was clipped by 5 bases and J by 5 bases, with 19 bases between them. CDR1 is SEHNR and CDR2 is FQNEAQ in the germline V gene (reference sequence).

V gene TRBV19 combines with J gene TRBJ2-6; 9 bases map to TRBD1. Trimming removed 4 bases from V and 1 base from J; junction bases left unmatched: 8. From germline, CDR1 is LNHDA and CDR2 SQIVND (reference sequence). The CDR3 consists of 18 residues. The CDR3 sequence is CASSTPTGGRSGANVLTF. For the CDR3, the DNA is TGTGCCAGTAGTACCCCGACAGGGGGGAGGTCTGGGGCCAACGTCCTGACTTTC.

As DNA, the CDR3 is TGTGCCAGCTCACCACTCGGACGGAGTAGCACAGATACGCAGTATTTT. Its protein product is CASSPLGRSSTDTQYF. This rearrangement joins TRBV18 to TRBJ2-3; D is undetermined. Trimming cost V 1 base and J 0 bases, with 11 bases left between them. The germline V gene has CDR1 KGHSH and CDR2 LQKENI. The CDR3 extends over 16 amino acids.

The rearrangement links TRBV12-3 or TRBV12-4 to TRBJ2-7; D unclear. V was shortened by 3 bases and J by 0 bases, with 6 bases between the two germline ends. The CDR3 length is 13 residues. The CDR3 sequence is CASSFDASYEQYF. The CDR3 DNA sequence: TGTGCCAGCAGTTTTGACGCCTCCTACGAGCAGTACTTC.

The genes are TRBV28 and TRBJ2-5, with D possibly matching TRBD2 (7 bases). Germline V gives CDR1 MDHEN, CDR2 SYDVKM. The CDR3 runs 14 residues. Trimming cost V 4 bases and J 10 bases, with 19 bases left between them. The CDR3 sequence: CASSWGGGREDQYF. The DNA for the CDR3 is TGTGCCAGCAGTTGGGGAGGGGGACGGGAGGACCAGTACTTC.

CDR3 coding DNA: TGTGCCAGCAGCTCGCCCGGGACAGGAAATCAGCCCCAGCATTTT. It is translated as CASSSPGTGNQPQHF. The chain employs TRBV27 and TRBJ1-5; 8 bases match TRBD1. Germline V gives CDR1 MNHEY, CDR2 SMNVEV (reference sequence). This CDR3 comprises 15 residues. The trim removed 6 bases at V and 4 bases at J, leaving 8 bases unmatched.

The V and J genes are TRBV28 and TRBJ2-7; the D gene is possibly TRBD2 (5 bases). V lost 1 base and J 3 bases, leaving 7 bases between the germline ends. The CDR3 has 13 residues. CDR1 MDHEN and CDR2 SYDVKM come from the germline V gene. For the CDR3, the DNA is TGTGCCAGCAGTTTATTCCGGGGCTACGAGCAGTACTTC. It translates to CASSLFRGYEQYF.

V is TRBV19 and J is TRBJ2-1, with TRBD1 as a possible D gene (6 bases). Between the trimmed V and J ends, which lost 5 bases and 0 bases, there was a span of 14 bases. The CDR3 totals 16 residues. The germline gives CDR1 LNHDA, CDR2 SQIVND (reference sequence). The CDR3 bases are TGTGCCAGTAGTCCCGCAAGGGGGACCTCCTACAATGAGCAGTTCTTC. Residues: CASSPARGTSYNEQFF.

This clone was seen more than once but under ten times. The chain has TRBV27 and TRBJ2-5, with D possibly TRBD1 on 6 matching bases. Trimming stripped 10 bases from V and 5 bases from J, with 14 bases between. The CDR3 runs 12 residues. CDR1 MNHEY and CDR2 SMNVEV come from the germline V gene (reference sequence). For the CDR3, the DNA is TGTGCCAACCGACAGGAGTGGGAGACCCAGTACTTC. This translates into CANRQEWETQYF.

This chain uses TRBV4-1 with TRBJ2-1; 7 bases fit TRBD2. The CDR3 extends over 19 amino acids. The V segment lost 3 bases and the J segment 0 bases; nucleotides outside the gene matches: 14. Per germline, CDR1 MGHRA and CDR2 YSYEKL. The CDR3 sequence: CASSHPSGGVQSSYNEQFF. Here the CDR3 DNA reads TGCGCCAGCAGCCATCCATCTGGGGGGGTTCAGAGCTCCTACAATGAGCAGTTCTTC.

The chain carries TRBV6-5 and TRBJ1-1; 8 bases map to TRBD1. Germline CDR1 MNHEY, CDR2 SVGAGI. With 8 bases clipped from V and 3 bases from J, the junction kept 8 bases outside the gene matches. The length of the CDR3 is 14 residues. For the CDR3, the DNA is TGTGCCAGCGGGATGACAGGGGTCGACACTGAAGCTTTCTTT. Protein sequence: CASGMTGVDTEAFF.

CDR3 protein: CASSQWGPGAGGYTF. The CDR3 DNA follows: TGCGCCAGCAGCCAATGGGGCCCGGGGGCCGGTGGCTACACCTTC. The gene calls are TRBV4-1 and TRBJ1-2; possible D gene TRBD1, 6 bases. Per the germline V gene, CDR1 is MGHRA and CDR2 is YSYEKL. The V end was cut by 2 bases, the J end by 7 bases, with 17 bases between. This CDR3 has 15 residues.

V usage is TRBV7-2 and J usage is TRBJ1-5, with D possibly being TRBD1 (5 bases). Trimming left V 5 bases short and J 1 base short, with 9 bases between. Germline values: CDR1 SGHTA, CDR2 FQGNSA. The CDR3 runs to 14 residues. Here the CDR3 DNA reads TGTGCCAGCAGCCACCGGGACAGCAATCAGCCCCAGCATTTT. Translated: CASSHRDSNQPQHF. The whole variable domain, filled in from reference TRBV7-2 and TRBJ1-5, reads GAGVSQSPSNKVTEKGKDVELRCDPISGHTALYWYRQSLGQGLEFLIYFQGNSAPDKSGLPSDRFSAERTGGSVSTLTIQRTQQEDSAVYLCASSHRDSNQPQHFGDGTRLSIL.

J is TRBJ2-7 and V is TRBV11-2; TRBD2 matches 7 bases. The CDR3 loop spans 15 amino acids. The J segment lost 4 bases and the V segment lost 5 bases, leaving 11 bases of the junction unmatched. Germline V gene data show CDR1 as SGHAT and CDR2 as FQNNGV. The CDR3 is CASSRLGGSRYEQYF. The DNA for the CDR3 is TGTGCCAGCAGCCGCTTAGGCGGGAGTAGGTACGAGCAGTACTTC.

This clone has only one observation. The chain employs TRBV9 and TRBJ2-2; 9 bases fit TRBD1. The CDR3 runs to 16 residues. Germline values: CDR1 SGDLS, CDR2 YYNGEE. J lost 7 bases, V lost 0 bases, and 7 bases had no gene match. The CDR3 DNA reads as TGTGCCAGCAGCGTAGCCGACAGGGGGGTTAACGGGGAGCTGTTTTTT. This sequence encodes CASSVADRGVNGELFF. Together with reference TRBV9 and TRBJ2-2, the CDR3 gives the full variable domain: DSGVTQTPKHLITATGQRVTLRCSPRSGDLSVYWYQQSLDQGLQFLIQYYNGEERAKGNILERFSAQQFPDLHSELNLSSLELGDSALYFCASSVADRGVNGELFFGEGSRLTVL.

This rearrangement joins TRBV27 to TRBJ2-7; TRBD2 matches 8 bases. Germline CDR1 reads MNHEY; CDR2 reads SMNVEV (reference sequence). CDR3 length: 15 amino acids. The J segment lost 4 bases and the V segment lost 5 bases, leaving 10 bases of the junction unmatched. CDR3 DNA: TGTGCCAGCAGTCGGGCAGGGGCTAGCGGGTACGAGCAGTACTTC. Encoded protein: CASSRAGASGYEQYF.

This rearrangement joins TRBV5-1 to TRBJ2-6; no reliable D call. The CDR3 is made up of 15 amino acids. Germline values: CDR1 SGHRS, CDR2 YFSETQ. With 4 bases removed from V and 0 bases from J, the gap between germline ends came to 8 bases. The CDR3 DNA sequence: TGCGCCAGCAGCGCCGACAACTCTGGGGCCAACGTCCTGACTTTC. Its translation is CASSADNSGANVLTF.

V and J are TRBV7-6 and TRBJ1-1; D is unclear. In germline, CDR1 is SGHVS, CDR2 FNYEAQ. There are 16 residues in the CDR3. The ends were cut back, 5 bases at V and 1 base at J, with 17 bases in the middle. This CDR3 is CASSEALRDGNTEAFF. Written as DNA, the CDR3 is TGTGCCAGCAGCGAGGCCCTGAGGGATGGGAACACTGAAGCTTTCTTT.

This sequence joins TRBV3-1 (or the pseudogene TRBV3-2) and TRBJ2-2; D call uncertain. This CDR3 spans 12 amino acids. Trimming took 2 bases from V and 5 from J, leaving 3 bases between them. The germline V gene encodes CDR1 LGHDT and CDR2 YNNKEL (reference sequence). This chain's CDR3 is CASSQLTGELFF. CDR3 in DNA: TGTGCCAGCAGCCAATTAACCGGGGAGCTGTTTTTT.